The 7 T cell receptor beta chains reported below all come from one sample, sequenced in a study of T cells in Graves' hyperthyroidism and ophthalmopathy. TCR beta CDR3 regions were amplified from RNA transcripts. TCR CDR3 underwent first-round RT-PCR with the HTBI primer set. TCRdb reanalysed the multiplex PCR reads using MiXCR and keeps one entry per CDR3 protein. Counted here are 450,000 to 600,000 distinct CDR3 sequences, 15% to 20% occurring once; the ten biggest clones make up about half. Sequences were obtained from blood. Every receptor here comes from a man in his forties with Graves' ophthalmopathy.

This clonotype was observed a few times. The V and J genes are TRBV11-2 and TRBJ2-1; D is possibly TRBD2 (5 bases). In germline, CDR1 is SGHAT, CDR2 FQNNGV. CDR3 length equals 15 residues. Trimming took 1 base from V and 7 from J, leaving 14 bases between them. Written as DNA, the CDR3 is TGTGCCAGCAGCTTAGCCTACTTCGGAGGAAATGAGCAGTTCTTC. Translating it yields CASSLAYFGGNEQFF.

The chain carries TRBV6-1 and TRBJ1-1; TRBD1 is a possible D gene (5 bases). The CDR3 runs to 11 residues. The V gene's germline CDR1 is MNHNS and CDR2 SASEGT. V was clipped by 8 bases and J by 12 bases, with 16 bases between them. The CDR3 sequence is CASSWRGWTFF. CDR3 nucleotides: TGTGCCAGCTCGTGGCGGGGGTGGACTTTCTTT.

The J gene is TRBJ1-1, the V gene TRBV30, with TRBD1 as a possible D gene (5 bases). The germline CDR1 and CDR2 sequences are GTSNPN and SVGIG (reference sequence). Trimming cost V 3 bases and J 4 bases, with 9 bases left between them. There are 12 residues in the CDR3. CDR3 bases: TGTGCCTGGAGAAGGGGCTCCACTGAAGCTTTCTTT. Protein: CAWRRGSTEAFF.

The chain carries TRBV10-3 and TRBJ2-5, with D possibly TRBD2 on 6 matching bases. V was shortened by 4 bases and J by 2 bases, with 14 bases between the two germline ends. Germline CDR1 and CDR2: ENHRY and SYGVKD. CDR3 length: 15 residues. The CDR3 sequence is CAISAAGVVQETQYF. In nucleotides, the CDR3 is TGTGCCATCAGTGCAGCGGGCGTAGTACAAGAGACCCAGTACTTC.

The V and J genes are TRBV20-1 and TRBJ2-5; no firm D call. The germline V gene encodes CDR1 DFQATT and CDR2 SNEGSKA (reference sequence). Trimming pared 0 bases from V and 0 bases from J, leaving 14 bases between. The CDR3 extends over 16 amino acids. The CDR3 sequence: CSARDGRTRYQETQYF. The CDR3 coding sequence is TGCAGTGCTAGAGATGGTAGAACACGGTACCAAGAGACCCAGTACTTC.

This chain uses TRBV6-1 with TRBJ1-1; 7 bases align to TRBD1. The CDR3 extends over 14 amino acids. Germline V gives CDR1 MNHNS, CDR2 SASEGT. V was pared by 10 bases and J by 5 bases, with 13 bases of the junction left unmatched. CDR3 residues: CATLSRIQGTEAFF. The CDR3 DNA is TGTGCCACCCTGAGCCGTATACAGGGGACTGAAGCTTTCTTT.

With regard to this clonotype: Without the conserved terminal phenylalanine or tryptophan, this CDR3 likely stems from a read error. DNA of the CDR3: TGCGCCAGCAGCTTCGGCCAGGCCTTGAACACCGGGGAGCTGTTTCTT. Protein sequence: CASSFGQALNTGELFL. V and J are TRBV5-1 and TRBJ2-2; D is unclear. V lost 2 bases and J lost 1, with 12 bases in between. From germline, CDR1 is SGHRS and CDR2 YFSETQ. This CDR3 is 16 amino acids long.